This passage covers 28 T cell receptor beta chains from one sample sequenced in a study of Ad26.COV2.S vaccination and SARS-CoV-2 variants. Clones were sequenced by immunoSEQ multiplex PCR, and TCRdb holds only the in-frame ones, with some missing. This sample yields 150,000 to 200,000 clones, of which roughly 87% are seen a single time; about 5.9% belongs to the top ten. The sequences come from peripheral blood, collected after recovery from COVID-19. The receptor source for this set is a human donor who had recovered from COVID-19.

This sequence joins TRBV18 and TRBJ2-5, with TRBD2 as a possible D gene (6 bases). Trimming removed 6 bases from V and 4 bases from J, with 12 bases in between. The CDR3 covers 13 residues. Germline assignment: CDR1 KGHSH and CDR2 LQKENI. The CDR3 sequence is CASSVRGRETQYF. The CDR3 nucleotides read TGTGCCAGCTCTGTGCGGGGAAGAGAGACCCAGTACTTC. The full variable domain, its missing parts supplied by reference TRBV18 and TRBJ2-5, is NAGVMQNPRHLVRRRGQEARLRCSPMKGHSHVYWYRQLPEEGLKFMVYLQKENIIDESGMPKERFSAEFPKEGPSILRIQQVVRGDSAAYFCASSVRGRETQYFGPGTRLLVL.

The chain links TRBV19 to TRBJ2-7; the D is unclear. Germline V gives CDR1 LNHDA, CDR2 SQIVND (reference sequence). Trimming stripped 3 bases from V and 5 bases from J, with 5 bases between. The CDR3 contains 11 residues. CDR3 amino acids: CASSMRDEQYF. CDR3 sequence (DNA): TGTGCCAGTAGTATGCGCGACGAGCAGTACTTC.

Comment on this clone: This CDR3 is also generated by other DNA sequences in the sample. The chain joins TRBV27 to TRBJ1-5; D is uncertain. The V gene's germline CDR1 is MNHEY and CDR2 SMNVEV (reference sequence). The CDR3 totals 13 residues. V was pared by 3 bases and J by 0 bases, with 3 bases between. CDR3 sequence reads: CASSFSSNQPQHF. CDR3 nucleotides: TGTGCCAGCAGTTTTTCTAGCAATCAGCCCCAGCATTTT.

This clone was seen a single time. This sequence joins TRBV29-1 and TRBJ1-2; TRBD1 matches 9 bases. This CDR3 has 12 amino acids. Germline assignment: CDR1 SQVTM and CDR2 ANQGSEA. Trimming took 6 bases from V and 12 from J; bases not matched to a gene: 11. The CDR3 nucleotides read TGCAGCGTAGGTAGACAGGGGGAATTTAACACCTTC. The encoded protein is CSVGRQGEFNTF.

The genes are TRBV9 and TRBJ1-4; D perhaps matches TRBD1 (6 bases). V lost 4 bases and J lost 8, with 15 bases in between. CDR1 is SGDLS, CDR2 YYNGEE, per germline. The CDR3 consists of 14 residues. The CDR3 DNA sequence: TGTGCCAGCAGCAACTCACAGGGAGAAGAAAAACTGTTTTTT. It translates to CASSNSQGEEKLFF.

The rearrangement uses TRBV27 and TRBJ2-2; the D is unclear. Between the trimmed V and J ends, which lost 3 bases and 5 bases, there was a span of 7 bases. The CDR3 extends over 13 amino acids. Germline V lookup: CDR1 MNHEY, CDR2 SMNVEV (reference sequence). The CDR3 region is CASSFGETGELFF. The CDR3 DNA follows: TGTGCCAGCAGTTTTGGGGAAACCGGGGAGCTGTTTTTT.

The gene calls are TRBV19 and TRBJ2-1; 8 bases map to TRBD2. The CDR3 consists of 16 residues. CDR1 and CDR2 from the germline V gene are LNHDA and SQIVND (reference sequence). With V trimmed by 3 bases and J by 7 bases, 11 bases remained unmatched. For the CDR3, the DNA is TGTGCCAGTAGTATTAGGCCATCTAGCGGGCCAAATGAGCAGTTCTTC. Protein product: CASSIRPSSGPNEQFF.

The chain is built from TRBV30 and TRBJ1-2; 7 bases line up with TRBD1. V gave up 7 bases and J gave up 3 bases; unmatched junction bases: 8. CDR3 size: 13 residues. Germline V gene data show CDR1 as GTSNPN and CDR2 as SVGIG (reference sequence). CDR3 bases: TGTGCCTCAAAGAGGGGGCTGGACTATGGCTACACCTTC. It translates to CASKRGLDYGYTF.

This clone was seen only a few times. The V and J genes are TRBV6-5 and TRBJ1-5; D is unclear. V shed 6 bases and J shed 5 bases, with 11 bases lying between them. This CDR3 spans 13 amino acids. Germline V CDR1 and CDR2: MNHEY, SVGAGI. In nucleotides, the CDR3 is TGTGCCAGCAGCCGCGACACCGATCAGCCCCAGCATTTT. This translates into CASSRDTDQPQHF.

V gene TRBV5-6 combines with J gene TRBJ2-1; perhaps D is TRBD1 or TRBD2 (5 bases each). The CDR3 covers 14 residues. With 6 bases removed from V and 9 bases from J, the gap between germline ends came to 19 bases. Germline V gene data show CDR1 as SGHDT and CDR2 as YYEEEE. CDR3 amino acids: CASTPRGEGSEQFF. The CDR3 DNA sequence: TGTGCCAGCACCCCCCGGGGCGAGGGGAGTGAGCAGTTCTTC.

V and J are TRBV4-1 and TRBJ1-6; weak D call: TRBD1 (6 bases). Germline CDR1 is MGHRA and CDR2 is YSYEKL. CDR3 length: 11 amino acids. The V gene lost 4 bases and the J gene lost 15 bases, with 10 bases spanning the gap. This chain's CDR3 is CASSPGGHLHF. The CDR3 DNA is TGCGCCAGCAGCCCGGGGGGGCACCTCCACTTT.

The chain carries TRBV30 and TRBJ2-5, with D perhaps matching TRBD1 or TRBD2 (5 bases each). The CDR3 contains 16 residues. Trimming cost V 0 bases and J 2 bases, with 16 bases left between them. The germline gives CDR1 GTSNPN, CDR2 SVGIG (reference sequence). The DNA of the CDR3 is TGTGCCTGGAGTGTACCGAGGGGCTTGGGGCAAGAGACCCAGTACTTC. As protein: CAWSVPRGLGQETQYF.

On this clone itself: This specimen includes other DNA sequences encoding the same CDR3. The CDR3 DNA reads TGTGCCAGCAGCCTGGGACAGGGCTCCTACGAGCAGTACTTC. Encoded protein: CASSLGQGSYEQYF. V usage is TRBV27 and J usage is TRBJ2-7; TRBD1 matches at 9 bases. From germline, CDR1 is MNHEY and CDR2 SMNVEV (reference sequence). The CDR3 spans 14 residues. V lost 6 bases and J lost 0; bases outside the gene matches: 3.

The rearrangement links TRBV3-1 (or the pseudogene TRBV3-2) to TRBJ2-3; no reliable D call. CDR1 LGHDT and CDR2 YNNKEL come from the germline V gene (reference sequence). The CDR3 has 14 amino acids. With 7 bases removed from V and 3 bases from J, the gap between germline ends came to 14 bases. CDR3 in DNA: TGTGCCAGCACCGGAAGATTGAGGACAGATACGCAGTATTTT. As protein: CASTGRLRTDTQYF.

This clone has more than one count but fewer than ten. The chain employs TRBV5-6 and TRBJ1-1; no clear D. The CDR3 is 13 residues long. V dropped 4 bases and J dropped 5 bases, with 12 bases sitting between them. CDR1 SGHDT and CDR2 YYEEEE come from the germline V gene. The CDR3 protein is CASSPPVRTEAFF. The CDR3, as DNA: TGTGCCAGCAGCCCGCCCGTTCGGACTGAAGCTTTCTTT.

J is TRBJ2-1 and V is TRBV28, with D perhaps matching TRBD1 (5 bases). V lost 7 bases to trimming and J lost 10 bases, with 17 bases between them. In germline, CDR1 is MDHEN, CDR2 SYDVKM. This CDR3 is 13 amino acids long. Written as DNA, the CDR3 is TGTGCCAGCATCCCCTCCCCAGCAGGGGAGCAGTTCTTC. This sequence encodes CASIPSPAGEQFF.

The chain joins TRBV15 to TRBJ1-3; no clear D gene. The germline V gene has CDR1 LNHNV and CDR2 YYDKDF (reference sequence). The CDR3 covers 15 residues. Trimming left V 5 bases short and J 0 bases short, with 11 bases between. CDR3 residues: CATSPNFLSGNTIYF. CDR3 DNA sequence: TGTGCCACCAGCCCGAATTTTCTCTCTGGAAACACCATATATTTT.

The chain carries TRBV2 and TRBJ2-4; D is possibly TRBD2 (6 bases). Trimming removed 8 bases from V and 6 bases from J, with 14 bases in between. This CDR3 is 13 amino acids long. The germline CDR1 and CDR2 sequences are SNHLY and FYNNEI. CDR3 DNA: TGTGCCAGCGGAAGCCAGGGAGGAAACATTCAGTACTTC. This sequence encodes CASGSQGGNIQYF.

The chain recombines TRBV4-1 with TRBJ2-4, with TRBD2 matching 10 bases. The CDR3 covers 14 residues. V lost 3 bases and J lost 13; bases outside the gene matches: 9. Germline V CDR1 and CDR2: MGHRA, YSYEKL. For the CDR3, the DNA is TGCGCCAGCAGCCAGTCCCCGAGCGGGAGGGAACAGTACTTC. Amino acids: CASSQSPSGREQYF.

J is TRBJ2-2 and V is TRBV13, with D hard to call. The germline CDR1 and CDR2 sequences are PRHDT and FYEKMQ (reference sequence). This CDR3 region has 15 residues. V lost 4 bases and J 3 bases, leaving 12 bases between the germline ends. CDR3 coding DNA: TGTGCCAGCAGCTCCTCCGGTTTTGACACCGGGGAGCTGTTTTTT. Its translation is CASSSSGFDTGELFF.

This sequence joins TRBV2 and TRBJ2-1, with D perhaps TRBD1 (6 bases). There are 16 residues in the CDR3. Germline CDR1 SNHLY, CDR2 FYNNEI. V shed 5 bases and J shed 3 bases, with 17 bases lying between them. CDR3 in DNA: TGTGCCAGCAGTAGTGAAACAGGGTCCTTCTACAATGAGCAGTTCTTC. This encodes CASSSETGSFYNEQFF.

The chain combines TRBV11-1 with TRBJ2-3; D is unclear. This CDR3 comprises 14 residues. Germline V gene lookup returns CDR1 SGHAT and CDR2 FQDESV (reference sequence). Trimming took off 1 base at V and 2 bases at J, with 7 bases between the two ends. The CDR3 is CASSLVDTTDTQYF. The CDR3 DNA is TGTGCCAGCAGCTTAGTTGACACCACAGATACGCAGTATTTT.

The chain links TRBV18 to TRBJ2-5; either TRBD1 or TRBD2 may supply D (6 bases each). The CDR3 spans 12 residues. V was shortened by 3 bases and J by 5 bases, with 7 bases between the two germline ends. Germline lookup yields CDR1 KGHSH and CDR2 LQKENI. CDR3 amino acids: CASSPGGETQYF. CDR3 bases: TGTGCCAGCTCACCCGGGGGCGAGACCCAGTACTTC. Looking up the rest from reference TRBV18 and TRBJ2-5 gives the full variable domain: NAGVMQNPRHLVRRRGQEARLRCSPMKGHSHVYWYRQLPEEGLKFMVYLQKENIIDESGMPKERFSAEFPKEGPSILRIQQVVRGDSAAYFCASSPGGETQYFGPGTRLLVL.

This chain links TRBV4-1 with TRBJ2-5; perhaps D is TRBD1 or TRBD2 (5 bases each). With 6 bases removed from V and 1 base from J, the gap between germline ends came to 15 bases. Germline V gene sequence: CDR1 MGHRA, CDR2 YSYEKL. This CDR3 is 15 amino acids long. The CDR3, as DNA: TGCGCCAGCAGTGCCTCGACGGGGCCCCAAGAGACCCAGTACTTC. Residues: CASSASTGPQETQYF.

This chain links TRBV2 with TRBJ2-1; TRBD2 matches 13 bases. There are 15 residues in the CDR3. The germline CDR1 and CDR2 sequences are SNHLY and FYNNEI. The trim removed 3 bases at V and 10 bases at J, leaving 6 bases unmatched. The DNA for the CDR3 is TGTGCCAGCAGTGAGAGGACTAGCGGGAGATCAGAGCAGTTCTTC. Its translation: CASSERTSGRSEQFF.

The chain's CDR3 is CASSSTGPSSGNTIYF. For the CDR3, the DNA is TGTGCCAGCAGTTCCACTGGGCCCTCCTCTGGAAACACCATATATTTT. This chain uses TRBV28 with TRBJ1-3; D is uncertain. The CDR3 contains 16 residues. Trimming cost V 4 bases and J 0 bases, with 13 bases left between them. CDR1 and CDR2 from the germline V gene are MDHEN and SYDVKM.

This clone has just one count. This chain uses TRBV6-5 with TRBJ1-4; D is possibly TRBD1 (6 bases). Trimming pared 0 bases from V and 5 bases from J, leaving 10 bases between. This CDR3 is 15 amino acids long. Germline CDR1 MNHEY, CDR2 SVGAGI. As DNA, the CDR3 is TGTGCCAGCAGTTACTCGGGGGCGCGAAATGAAAAACTGTTTTTT. Protein sequence: CASSYSGARNEKLFF.

The sample holds a few counts of this clone. V usage is TRBV28 and J usage is TRBJ2-7; D gene ambiguous. This CDR3 contains 17 residues. Germline-derived CDR1 and CDR2 are MDHEN and SYDVKM. V lost 3 bases and J lost 1, with 19 bases in between. Here the CDR3 DNA reads TGTGCCAGCAGTTTCTCGTACAGACTGATCCCATCCTACGAGCAGTACTTC. Protein sequence: CASSFSYRLIPSYEQYF. The full variable domain, rest sourced from reference TRBV28 and TRBJ2-7, is DVKVTQSSRYLVKRTGEKVFLECVQDMDHENMFWYRQDPGLGLRLIYFSYDVKMKEKGDIPEGYSVSREKKERFSLILESASTNQTSMYLCASSFSYRLIPSYEQYFGPGTRLTVT.